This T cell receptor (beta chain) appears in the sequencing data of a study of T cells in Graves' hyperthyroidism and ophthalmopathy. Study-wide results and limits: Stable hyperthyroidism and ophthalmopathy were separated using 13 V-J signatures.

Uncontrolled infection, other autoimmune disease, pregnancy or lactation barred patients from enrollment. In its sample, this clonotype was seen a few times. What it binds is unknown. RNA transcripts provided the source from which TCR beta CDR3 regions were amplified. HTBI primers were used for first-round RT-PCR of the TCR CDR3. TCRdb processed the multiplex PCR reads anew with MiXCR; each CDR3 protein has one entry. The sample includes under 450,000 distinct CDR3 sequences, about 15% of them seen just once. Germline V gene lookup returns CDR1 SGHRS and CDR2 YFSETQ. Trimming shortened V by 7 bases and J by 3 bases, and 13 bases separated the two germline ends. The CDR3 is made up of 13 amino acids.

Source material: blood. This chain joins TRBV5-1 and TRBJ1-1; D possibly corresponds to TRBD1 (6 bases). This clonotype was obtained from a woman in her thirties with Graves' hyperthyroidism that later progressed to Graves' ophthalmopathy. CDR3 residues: CASGGGMDTEAFF. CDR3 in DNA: TGCGCCAGCGGCGGGGGCATGGACACTGAAGCTTTCTTT.